This TCR beta chain came from a study of vaccination and CD4 T cells after COVID-19. Study-level information: PCR on nasal swabs identified SARS-CoV-2 in convalescent patients, of whom fewer than 10 were mild and one severe. Findings and limits, study-wide: When vaccine-specific clones from convalescent patients were examined, 304 of 307 were spike mono-reactive.

J was trimmed by 8 bases and V by 2 bases; bases with no gene match: 6. CDR3 length equals 14 residues. CDR1 SGHRS and CDR2 YFSETQ come from the germline V gene. Indicated treatment: roughly ten-day PBMC culture with coronavirus spike peptide pools or control peptides (ViraFEST assay). Sequencing of the DNA from cultured CD4+ T cells was carried out with the Oncomine TCR Beta short-read assay. From the PCR reads, TCRdb called clonotypes with MiXCR, one entry per CDR3 protein. The data show 12,000 to 15,000 distinct CDR3 sequences, 50% to 55% seen once. Notes on this clonotype: Its antigen is still unknown.

The material sequenced was CD4+ T cells from blood, cultured in vitro. The chain joins TRBV5-1 to TRBJ1-2; 10 bases line up with TRBD1. The TCR comes from a human donor who had recovered from COVID-19. Here the CDR3 reads CASSLEGTGVGYTF. CDR3 sequence (DNA): TGCGCCAGCAGCTTAGAGGGGACAGGGGTCGGCTACACCTTC.